These 19 T cell receptor beta chains share one sample of origin, sequenced in a study of regulatory T cells in long-lasting Graves disease. Building the TCR beta libraries relied on iRepertoire HTBI primers, and CDR3 regions underwent Arm-PCR. From the multiplex PCR reads, TCRdb called clonotypes with MiXCR, one entry per CDR3 protein. The data show more than 650,000 distinct CDR3 sequences, about 30% seen once. Sample time point: persistent/refractory GD, antithyroid drugs over 5 years with positive TRAb. RNA isolated from PBMCs was used to make the TCR library. Source: peripheral blood mononuclear cells (PBMCs), taken when the disease was refractory, from a patient treated with antithyroid drugs. These receptors were collected from a female donor with Graves disease.

With regard to this clonotype: The CDR3 does not close with the conserved phenylalanine or tryptophan, likely indicating a read error. The genes are TRBV24-1 and TRBJ2-5; possibly TRBD1 for D (7 bases). The CDR3 is 14 amino acids. From germline, CDR1 is KGHDR and CDR2 SFDVKD. Trimming removed 6 bases at V and 0 bases at J, with 10 bases between. The CDR3 sequence: CATSPGGYQETQYL. The CDR3 DNA reads TGTGCCACCAGTCCAGGGGGGTACCAAGAGACCCAGTACCTC.

The chain recombines TRBV9 with TRBJ1-5, with D unclear. Germline V CDR1 and CDR2: SGDLS, YYNGEE. Trimming left V 2 bases short and J 7 bases short, with 13 bases between. The CDR3 is 14 residues long. The CDR3 sequence: CASSVGGIGQPQHF. DNA for the CDR3: TGTGCCAGCAGCGTGGGAGGGATCGGACAGCCCCAGCATTTT.

This chain links TRBV7-9 with TRBJ2-7; D unresolved. Germline CDR1 and CDR2: SEHNR and FQNEAQ (reference sequence). The CDR3 sequence is 12 residues long. Trimming took off 6 bases at V and 5 bases at J, with 11 bases between the two ends. The DNA of the CDR3 is TGTGCCAGCAGTAGGGTTATAGACGAGCAGTACTTC. Amino acids: CASSRVIDEQYF.

The sample holds a few counts of this clonotype. The chain couples TRBV2 to TRBJ1-6; no definite D call. V was trimmed by 0 bases and J by 4 bases, leaving 1 base between them. Germline loops: CDR1 SNHLY, CDR2 FYNNEI. This CDR3 is built from 13 residues. In nucleotides, the CDR3 is TGTGCCAGCAGTGAAGCGTATAATTCACCCCTCCACTTT. This encodes CASSEAYNSPLHF.

The rearrangement links TRBV6-1 to TRBJ1-6; a weak D match, TRBD1 (5 bases). V was pared by 10 bases and J by 2 bases, with 9 bases between. There are 13 residues in the CDR3. Germline V lookup: CDR1 MNHNS, CDR2 SASEGT. CDR3: CATGTAYNSPLHF. The CDR3 coding sequence is TGTGCCACCGGGACGGCCTATAATTCACCCCTCCACTTT.

The chain couples TRBV15 to TRBJ1-5; possible D gene TRBD1, 6 bases. V lost 0 bases to trimming and J lost 9 bases, with 18 bases between them. The CDR3 spans 16 residues. Germline V gene lookup returns CDR1 LNHNV and CDR2 YYDKDF (reference sequence). The CDR3 region is CATSRDPTGGGSPQHF. Here the CDR3 DNA reads TGTGCCACCAGCAGAGACCCGACAGGTGGGGGATCGCCCCAGCATTTT.

The chain links TRBV5-1 to TRBJ1-1; possibly TRBD1 for D (6 bases). The length of the CDR3 is 15 residues. Germline CDR1 reads SGHRS; CDR2 reads YFSETQ. The V end lost 4 bases, the J end lost 3 bases, and 16 bases lay between the germline ends. CDR3 in DNA: TGCGCCAGCAGCCAGAAACAGGGAGGGGACACTGAAGCTTTCTTT. It codes for CASSQKQGGDTEAFF.

This clonotype was detected a few times. J is TRBJ2-2 and V is TRBV11-2; TRBD1 is a possible D gene (6 bases). The CDR3 runs 16 residues. Per germline, CDR1 SGHAT and CDR2 FQNNGV. V was clipped by 6 bases and J by 1 base, with 15 bases between them. DNA of the CDR3: TGTGCCAGCAGAGGGGTGGGGGCCAGGAACACCGGGGAGCTGTTTTTT. Amino acids: CASRGVGARNTGELFF.

Concerning this clonotype: A far larger clone lies a single base away; this is likely a read error. J is TRBJ1-1 and V is TRBV11-2; D not resolved. Looked up from germline, CDR1 is SGHAT and CDR2 is FQNNGV. The CDR3 extends over 11 amino acids. CDR3 in DNA: TGTGTCAGCAGCTTCAGAACTGAAGCTTTCTTT. Amino acids: CVSSFRTEAFF. Full variable domain (outside the CDR3, taken from reference TRBV11-2 and TRBJ1-1): EAGVAQSPRYKIIEKRQSVAFWCNPISGHATLYWYQQILGQGPKLLIQFQNNGVVDDSQLPKDRFSAERLKGVDSTLKIQPAKLEDSAVYLCVSSFRTEAFFGQGTRLTVV.

This clonotype has a count of ten or more. The CDR3 DNA reads as TGTGCCAGCAGTTACTCGATTGTAGCGGGAGTGCGAGAGACCCAGTACTTC. It specifies CASSYSIVAGVRETQYF. J is TRBJ2-5 and V is TRBV6-5; 9 bases match TRBD2. The CDR3 has 17 amino acids. The germline gives CDR1 MNHEY, CDR2 SVGAGI. The J segment lost 4 bases and the V segment lost 0 bases, leaving 9 bases of the junction unmatched.

This clonotype was recorded a few times. This chain uses TRBV7-2 with TRBJ1-1, with D unclear. V was cut by 3 bases and J by 2 bases, with 10 bases left in between. Germline V lookup: CDR1 SGHTA, CDR2 FQGNSA. The CDR3 length is 14 residues. The CDR3 loop reads CASSFPGNNTEAFF. The CDR3 nucleotides are TGTGCCAGCAGCTTTCCGGGGAACAACACTGAAGCTTTCTTT.

A note on this clonotype: Relative to the germline gene, one junction end is altered; a read error may explain this. This chain's CDR3 is CASSLSGDNYGYAF. The DNA for the CDR3 is TGTGCCAGCAGTTTATCCGGCGACAACTATGGCTACGCCTTC. This chain links TRBV28 with TRBJ1-2, with D hard to call. This CDR3 is built from 14 residues. Germline loops: CDR1 MDHEN, CDR2 SYDVKM.

This chain links TRBV19 with TRBJ1-6, with TRBD1 matching over 8 bases. CDR3 length: 15 amino acids. The V and J ends lost 4 bases and 7 bases, in that order; junction bases with no gene match: 6. Per the germline V gene, CDR1 is LNHDA and CDR2 is SQIVND (reference sequence). CDR3 nucleotide sequence: TGTGCCAGTAGTACAGGGGGCGCGGGCAATTCACCCCTCCACTTT. Translated: CASSTGGAGNSPLHF.

This clonotype has only a few counts. The DNA of the CDR3 is TGTGCCAGCAGCCCAAGCCTACCGGACAGGGGGGCCTATGGCTACACCTTC. Protein product: CASSPSLPDRGAYGYTF. The V call is TRBV3-1, the J call TRBJ1-2; TRBD1 matches 10 bases. The CDR3 is 17 amino acids. CDR1 is LGHDT, CDR2 YNNKEL, per germline (reference sequence). The J segment lost 4 bases and the V segment lost 4 bases, leaving 12 bases of the junction unmatched.

The sample holds a few counts of this clonotype. The V call is TRBV25-1, the J call TRBJ1-5, with D perhaps matching TRBD1 (5 bases). From germline, CDR1 is MGHDK and CDR2 SYGVNS. The CDR3 spans 14 residues. The germline V and J ends were trimmed by 5 bases and 3 bases, with 11 bases remaining between them. CDR3 coding DNA: TGTGCCAGCAGTCTCGGGGCCTTCAATCAGCCCCAGCATTTT. The encoded protein is CASSLGAFNQPQHF.

On this clonotype itself: One base away lies a much larger clone, so this may be a sequencing read error. The chain employs TRBV28 and TRBJ1-4, with D possibly TRBD1 on 6 matching bases. The CDR3 has 13 amino acids. V shed 10 bases and J shed 5 bases, with 14 bases lying between them. CDR1 is MDHEN and CDR2 is SYDVKM in the germline V gene. The CDR3 sequence: CATIRGGNEKLFF. The DNA for the CDR3 is TGTGCCACCATCAGGGGAGGGAATGAAAAACTGTTTTTT.

This clonotype has more than one count but fewer than ten. The chain's CDR3 is CSGRGPYEQYF. As DNA, the CDR3 is TGCAGCGGACGGGGACCCTACGAGCAGTACTTC. The rearrangement uses TRBV29-1 and TRBJ2-7; D could derive from TRBD1 or TRBD2 (5 bases each). The ends were cut back, 7 bases at V and 2 bases at J, with 9 bases in the middle. Germline V gene lookup returns CDR1 SQVTM and CDR2 ANQGSEA. The CDR3 consists of 11 residues.

In its sample, this clonotype was seen many times. The chain is built from TRBV10-3 and TRBJ1-6; tentatively, D is TRBD1 (5 bases). The CDR3 length is 13 residues. The V end lost 7 bases, the J end lost 8 bases, and 12 bases lay between the germline ends. Germline CDR1 reads ENHRY; CDR2 reads SYGVKD. The CDR3 loop is CAIMGEVDSPLHF. The DNA for the CDR3 is TGTGCCATCATGGGGGAGGTGGATTCACCCCTCCACTTT.

This clonotype occurred a few times. A much larger clone sits a single nucleotide away, making a read error possible. The chain's CDR3 is CASRVSTEAFF. The CDR3 DNA is TGTGCCAGCAGGGTAAGCACTGAAGCTTTCTTT. This chain links TRBV6-1 with TRBJ1-1; D is uncertain. V was clipped by 6 bases and J by 4 bases, with 6 bases between them. Per germline, CDR1 MNHNS and CDR2 SASEGT. CDR3 length equals 11 residues.